The sequence of this T cell receptor beta chain was determined in a study of blood T cell repertoires in COVID-19. Study context: Some COVID-19 samples were acute and others convalescent; all came from the United States, Italy and Spain. From T cells, B-cell-depleted T cells, or PBMCs came the material, which was cDNA or gDNA.

Under the authors' procedure: Scientists estimated how many nucleated cells there were by amplifying reference gene primers. Clones were read by immunoSEQ multiplex PCR, and TCRdb kept only the in-frame ones, dropping some. V, J and clone size are taken as reported in that table, and D and trimming were inferred from the DNA itself. The sample holds just over 150,000 clones, more than 80% seen once. This clone showed up just a few times. The V end lost 1 base, the J end lost 6 bases, and 7 bases lay between the germline ends. This CDR3 has 13 amino acids. CDR1 SEHNR and CDR2 FQNEAQ come from the germline V gene (reference sequence).

This TCR was sampled from a woman in her thirties or forties with acute or convalescent COVID-19. The sequenced sample was peripheral blood. The chain links TRBV7-9 to TRBJ2-1; D is undetermined. The CDR3 sequence is CASSLEYINEQFF. The CDR3 coding sequence is TGTGCCAGCAGCTTAGAATATATCAATGAGCAGTTCTTC.